This T cell receptor (beta chain) was profiled in a study of blood T cell repertoires in COVID-19. Turning to the study itself: COVID-19 samples collected from the United States, Italy and Spain covered acute and convalescent phases. From T cells, B-cell-depleted T cells, or PBMCs came the material, which was cDNA or gDNA.

Study processing details: Using reference gene primer amplification, nucleated cell counts were estimated. TCRdb's copy holds only in-frame clones and misses some; the assay was immunoSEQ multiplex PCR. The V and J calls and clone size come from that table; D and trimming were worked out from the DNA. Here the sample spans tens of thousands of clones, over 75% being singletons. The germline CDR1 and CDR2 sequences are MGHRA and YSYEKL. Losses at the gene ends were 3 bases for V and 1 base for J; bases not matched to a gene: 5. CDR3 size: 16 residues. Source material: peripheral blood. The origin of this receptor is a man aged 65-85 years with active COVID-19. The genes are TRBV4-1 and TRBJ1-5, with 8 bases lining up with TRBD1. The CDR3 spells CASSQEQGGSNQPQHF. The CDR3 nucleotides read TGCGCCAGCAGCCAGGAACAGGGGGGGAGCAATCAGCCCCAGCATTTT.